The rows below give T cell receptor beta chains drawn from one sample of a study of cytomegalovirus exposure and HLA in healthy donors. TCRdb's table, derived via immunoSEQ multiplex PCR, lists solely in-frame clones and lacks some. Found here are 100,000 to 150,000 clones, around four fifths of them singletons; the top ten hold 2% to 2.5%. Sequenced: PBMCs. All receptors derive from a woman between 40 and 50 years old in good health and CMV-seropositive. CDR3s include the opening cysteine and the closing phenylalanine or tryptophan. D genes are given only for firm matches. Only some rows state a clone size, as once, few, many or a class for expanded clones.

j_call,v_call,clone_size,d_call,cdr3_length,cdr3_nt,cdr3_aa
TRBJ2-7,TRBV30,.,.,13,TGTGCCTGGCGCGCGACAGGTTCCTACGAGCAGTACTTC,CAWRATGSYEQYF
TRBJ2-7,TRBV18,once,.,14,TGTGCCAGCTCACCACCGCTCCGGAGTTACGAGCAGTACTTC,CASSPPLRSYEQYF
TRBJ1-1,TRBV7-9,once,TRBD1,11,TGTTCCAGCAGCTTGACAGGGGAAGCTTTCTTT,CSSSLTGEAFF
TRBJ1-2,TRBV29-1,.,.,11,TGCAGCTTGCTGCAGGGAAATGGCTACACCTTC,CSLLQGNGYTF
TRBJ2-7,TRBV2,.,TRBD1,13,TGTGCCAGCATCGGACAGGGGAGAAACGAGCAGTACTTC,CASIGQGRNEQYF
TRBJ2-4,TRBV7-2,.,TRBD2,16,TGTGCCAGCAGCTCCCTAGCGGGGCTAGCCAAAAACATTCAGTACTTC,CASSSLAGLAKNIQYF
TRBJ2-4,TRBV9,.,.,15,TGTGCCAGCAGCGTAGGGTCCGCAGGCAAAAACATTCAGTACTTC,CASSVGSAGKNIQYF
TRBJ1-2,TRBV28,.,.,13,TGTGCCAGCAGTTCAGGGAATAACTATGGCTACACCTTC,CASSSGNNYGYTF
TRBJ2-1,TRBV27,.,TRBD2,16,TGTGCCAGCAGTTTAGTCGGGGGGGCCAGGGTAAATGAGCAGTTCTTC,CASSLVGGARVNEQFF
TRBJ2-7,TRBV7-8,.,TRBD1,17,TGTGCCAGCAGCCTAAACCGGGACAGGATCTCTTTCTACGAGCAGTACTTC,CASSLNRDRISFYEQYF
TRBJ2-2,TRBV7-2,.,TRBD2,19,TGTGCCAGCAGCTTAGCGTGGAGTAGCGGGAAGGGAAACACCGGGGAGCTGTTTTTT,CASSLAWSSGKGNTGELFF
TRBJ2-7,TRBV7-9,.,TRBD1,14,TGTGCCAGCAGCCTGAGCCGGGACAGGACGGAGCAGTACTTC,CASSLSRDRTEQYF
TRBJ1-1,TRBV29-1,once,TRBD1,12,TGCAGCGTTACAGGGGGCGGCACTGAAGCTTTCTTT,CSVTGGGTEAFF
TRBJ2-5,TRBV7-2,.,TRBD2,15,TGTGCCAGCAGCTTAGGGGGTCGGGGGGTTGAGACCCAGTACTTC,CASSLGGRGVETQYF